A single sample is the source of the 31 T cell receptor beta chains below, sequenced in a study of control samples from healthy donors and cancer patients. The data were produced by immunoSEQ multiplex PCR, yet TCRdb's version contains in-frame clones alone and is incomplete. The table lists about 86,000 clones, approximately 91% of them singletons. The sample consisted of PBMCs. These receptors all come from a woman aged 45-65 years with colorectal cancer.

This clone has a single count. The genes are TRBV28 and TRBJ1-2; 9 bases are a match to TRBD1. After removal of 6 bases from V and 4 bases from J, the junction contained 3 bases not matched to a gene. CDR3 length equals 13 residues. Germline V gives CDR1 MDHEN, CDR2 SYDVKM. The CDR3, as DNA: TGTGCCAGCAGAAGGGGACAGGGCTATGGCTACACCTTC. Translation: CASRRGQGYGYTF.

About this clone itself: Other DNA sequences from this sample encode an identical CDR3 as well. The rearrangement links TRBV30 to TRBJ1-1; no reliable D call. Trimming took off 5 bases at V and 0 bases at J, with 4 bases between the two ends. The CDR3 runs to 11 residues. Germline CDR1 is GTSNPN and CDR2 is SVGIG (reference sequence). The CDR3 here is CAWVMNTEAFF. DNA of the CDR3: TGTGCCTGGGTTATGAACACTGAAGCTTTCTTT.

The chain recombines TRBV28 with TRBJ1-5; 7 bases line up with TRBD1. The germline gives CDR1 MDHEN, CDR2 SYDVKM. The CDR3 has 17 amino acids. V gave up 5 bases and J gave up 2 bases; unmatched junction bases: 12. This CDR3 reads CASSPPGAGTGNQPQHF. In DNA, the CDR3 is TGTGCCAGCAGTCCCCCAGGCGCCGGGACAGGCAATCAGCCCCAGCATTTT.

The chain carries TRBV19 and TRBJ2-6; D is ambiguous. The CDR3 is 15 residues long. With 3 bases removed from V and 4 bases from J, the gap between germline ends came to 10 bases. The germline V gene has CDR1 LNHDA and CDR2 SQIVND (reference sequence). CDR3 bases: TGTGCCAGTAGTATTTTGACCGCCGGGGCCAACGTCCTGACTTTC. Its protein is CASSILTAGANVLTF.

A remark on this clone: Its ends do not fully match the called genes, so a read error is possible. This chain links TRBV2 with TRBJ2-1; no clear D. The CDR3 loop spans 12 amino acids. Germline V lookup: CDR1 SNHLY, CDR2 FYNNEI. CDR3 residues: CAGSAADNEQFF. CDR3 bases: TGTGCCGGCAGTGCGGCAGACAATGAGCAGTTCTTC.

CDR3 in DNA: TGTGCCAGCGGCCCCAGGACAGGGAAGACCGGGGAGCTGTTTTTT. Protein sequence: CASGPRTGKTGELFF. V usage is TRBV2 and J usage is TRBJ2-2; 8 positions match TRBD1. From germline, CDR1 is SNHLY and CDR2 FYNNEI. V trimming: 8 bases; J trimming: 5 bases; junction bases outside the gene matches: 10. This CDR3 comprises 15 residues.

The chain recombines TRBV5-1 with TRBJ2-1, with 7 bases aligning to TRBD2. V lost 2 bases to trimming and J lost 4 bases; unmatched junction nucleotides: 3. Germline lookup yields CDR1 SGHRS and CDR2 YFSETQ. The CDR3 consists of 14 residues. The CDR3: CASSLASGYNEQFF. For the CDR3, the DNA is TGCGCCAGCAGCTTAGCTAGCGGTTACAATGAGCAGTTCTTC.

The chain is built from TRBV7-8 and TRBJ1-1; D possibly corresponds to TRBD1 (5 bases). Trimming left V 4 bases short and J 1 base short, with 16 bases between. The CDR3 is 16 amino acids. Germline V gene data show CDR1 as SGHVS and CDR2 as FQNEAQ. The CDR3 loop is CASSYQAGRTNTEAFF. DNA for the CDR3: TGTGCCAGCAGCTACCAAGCGGGACGGACGAACACTGAAGCTTTCTTT.

The rearrangement joins TRBV2 to TRBJ2-2; D not certain. Germline V gene lookup returns CDR1 SNHLY and CDR2 FYNNEI. The CDR3 totals 10 residues. V lost 8 bases, J lost 9 bases, and 7 bases lay in between. The CDR3 reads CASRQRELFF. The CDR3 nucleotides are TGTGCCAGCCGTCAAAGGGAGCTGTTTTTT.

The chain couples TRBV15 to TRBJ1-6; D is possibly TRBD1 (5 bases). The germline gives CDR1 LNHNV, CDR2 YYDKDF (reference sequence). V was trimmed by 2 bases and J by 12 bases, leaving 11 bases between them. This CDR3 comprises 13 residues. The CDR3 nucleotides are TGTGCCACCAGCAGAACGAGGGGAGAACCCCTCCACTTT. This sequence encodes CATSRTRGEPLHF.

The chain employs TRBV5-4 and TRBJ1-2, with D perhaps matching TRBD1 (5 bases). The CDR3 sequence is 15 residues long. Trimming removed 4 bases from V and 4 bases from J, with 17 bases in between. From germline, CDR1 is SGHNT and CDR2 YYREEE (reference sequence). CDR3 coding DNA: TGTGCCAGCAGCGCCCGGTCTTGGGACGTCTATGGCTACACCTTC. This translates into CASSARSWDVYGYTF.

Note on this clone: Other DNA sequences within the sample encode an identical CDR3. The chain carries TRBV6-6 and TRBJ1-2; 11 positions agree with TRBD1. The CDR3 has 15 amino acids. V was pared by 5 bases and J by 4 bases, with 6 bases of the junction left unmatched. Germline CDR1 is MNHNY and CDR2 is SVGAGI (reference sequence). The CDR3 DNA reads as TGTGCCAGCAGTGGGGGGACAGGGGGGGGCTATGGCTACACCTTC. This codes for CASSGGTGGGYGYTF.

This clone was detected a few times. This sequence joins TRBV4-3 and TRBJ1-2; 10 positions agree with TRBD1. The V gene end was trimmed by 4 bases and the J gene end by 4 bases; junction bases not matched to a gene: 9. Germline V gives CDR1 LGHNA, CDR2 YSLEER. This CDR3 spans 16 amino acids. DNA of the CDR3: TGCGCCAGCAGCCGCGCGACAGGGGGCGGTAGCTATGGCTACACCTTC. As protein: CASSRATGGGSYGYTF.

The V and J genes are TRBV7-9 and TRBJ2-7; D tentatively reads TRBD1 or TRBD2 (5 bases each). The CDR3 consists of 16 residues. Germline CDR1 SEHNR, CDR2 FQNEAQ (reference sequence). V lost 7 bases, J lost 0 bases, and 19 bases lay in between. CDR3 bases: TGTGCCAGCAACGAGCTGAGGGGTCCCTTCTCCTACGAGCAGTACGTC. Amino acid sequence: CASNELRGPFSYEQYV.

The chain carries TRBV9 and TRBJ2-7; D remains unclear. The CDR3 covers 15 residues. V gave up 1 base and J gave up 2 bases, with 13 bases separating them. Germline V lookup: CDR1 SGDLS, CDR2 YYNGEE. Written as DNA, the CDR3 is TGTGCCAGCAGCGTATTAGGGCAGGCCCCCTACGAGCAGTACGTC. This codes for CASSVLGQAPYEQYV.

The CDR3 loop reads CASSLQTGGGYEQYV. DNA of the CDR3: TGCGCCAGCAGCTTACAGACAGGGGGCGGGTACGAGCAGTACGTC. The V call is TRBV5-1, the J call TRBJ2-7, with 10 bases matching TRBD1. CDR1 SGHRS and CDR2 YFSETQ come from the germline V gene. V was pared by 2 bases and J by 4 bases, with 6 bases of the junction left unmatched. This CDR3 has 15 residues.

V gene TRBV6-2 or TRBV6-3 combines with J gene TRBJ1-2; possible D gene TRBD1, 6 bases. The CDR3 covers 16 residues. The germline CDR1 and CDR2 sequences are MNHEY and SVGEGT. Trimming took 0 bases from V and 2 from J, leaving 13 bases between them. The chain's CDR3 is CASSYSSDRRNYGYTF. DNA for the CDR3: TGTGCCAGCAGTTACTCGAGCGACAGGAGAAACTATGGCTACACCTTC.

The V call is TRBV6-2 or TRBV6-3, the J call TRBJ1-5; tentative D call: TRBD1 (5 bases). Per germline, CDR1 MNHEY and CDR2 SVGEGT. The CDR3 spans 14 residues. Trimming stripped 2 bases from V and 2 bases from J, with 7 bases between. CDR3 loop: CASSYGGGNQPQHF. CDR3 in DNA: TGTGCCAGCAGTTACGGGGGTGGCAATCAGCCCCAGCATTTT.

The genes are TRBV3-1 (or the pseudogene TRBV3-2) and TRBJ2-3; TRBD2 matches at 9 bases. This CDR3 contains 15 residues. After removal of 7 bases from V and 2 bases from J, the junction contained 7 bases not matched to a gene. The V gene's germline CDR1 is LGHDT and CDR2 YNNKEL (reference sequence). The CDR3 coding sequence is TGTGCCAGCACCTCCGGGACTAGCTCCACAGATACGCAGTATTTT. Translated, it gives CASTSGTSSTDTQYF.

The CDR3, as DNA: TGTGCCAGCAGGACGTCGAGGGGGAGCCCGTCCCAGTACTTC. Its protein is CASRTSRGSPSQYF. The chain uses TRBV25-1 and TRBJ2-5; the D gene is possibly TRBD1 (6 bases). V lost 6 bases and J 9 bases, leaving 20 bases between the germline ends. The CDR3 totals 14 residues. In germline, CDR1 is MGHDK, CDR2 SYGVNS.

The rearrangement joins TRBV21-1 to TRBJ1-3. TRBV21-1 is classified as a pseudogene. The CDR3 loop spans 15 amino acids. This CDR3 reads CASSPRGSQGNTIYF. CDR3 bases: TGTGCCAGCAGCCCCCGCGGGAGCCAAGGAAACACCATATATTTT.

V usage is TRBV7-3 and J usage is TRBJ2-1; a possible D gene is TRBD2 (6 bases). Germline lookup yields CDR1 SGHTA and CDR2 FQGTGA. Deletions cut 2 bases from V and 7 bases from J, with 12 bases between. The CDR3 has 14 residues. Here the CDR3 DNA reads TGTGCCAGCAGCTTAGTGGGGGGAGTGAATGAGCAGTTCTTC. Translated: CASSLVGGVNEQFF. Full variable domain (remainder filled in from reference TRBV7-3 and TRBJ2-1): GAGVSQTPSNKVTEKGKYVELRCDPISGHTALYWYRQSLGQGPEFLIYFQGTGAADDSGLPNDRFFAVRPEGSVSTLKIQRTERGDSAVYLCASSLVGGVNEQFFGPGTRLTVL.

The rearrangement links TRBV5-1 to TRBJ1-2, with D hard to call. CDR3 size: 14 residues. Trimming took off 4 bases at V and 4 bases at J, with 14 bases between the two ends. Germline-derived CDR1 and CDR2 are SGHRS and YFSETQ. The CDR3 spells CASSPGGRGYGYTF. The CDR3 bases are TGCGCCAGCAGCCCCGGAGGCAGAGGCTATGGCTACACCTTC.

This chain uses TRBV6-1 with TRBJ1-5; 8 bases are shared with TRBD1. The ends lost 2 bases at V and 8 bases at J; junction bases unmatched: 11. This CDR3 contains 16 residues. Germline V gene lookup returns CDR1 MNHNS and CDR2 SASEGT. The CDR3 spells CASSESRWDRPKPQHF. CDR3 nucleotides: TGTGCCAGCAGTGAATCAAGGTGGGACAGGCCCAAGCCCCAGCATTTT.

The chain has TRBV6-5 and TRBJ2-1; 7 bases fit TRBD1. CDR3 length: 14 residues. Per germline, CDR1 MNHEY and CDR2 SVGAGI. Trimming removed 0 bases from V and 9 bases from J; junction bases left unmatched: 5. This CDR3 reads CASSYSRGPFEQFF. The CDR3 DNA reads TGTGCCAGCAGTTACTCGAGGGGGCCTTTTGAGCAGTTCTTC.

The chain uses TRBV28 and TRBJ1-1, with unresolved D. V was cut by 2 bases and J by 0 bases, with 1 base left in between. CDR1 is MDHEN and CDR2 is SYDVKM in the germline V gene. This CDR3 is built from 12 residues. The CDR3 loop reads CASSLMNTEAFF. For the CDR3, the DNA is TGTGCCAGCAGTTTAATGAACACTGAAGCTTTCTTT.

The chain combines TRBV4-3 with TRBJ1-4, with 7 bases matching TRBD1. V gave up 1 base and J gave up 5 bases; unmatched junction bases: 4. The CDR3 contains 15 residues. Germline CDR1 is LGHNA and CDR2 is YSLEER. CDR3 sequence (DNA): TGCGCCAGCAGCCAAGGGCAGGGGGACAATGAAAAACTGTTTTTT. Amino acid sequence: CASSQGQGDNEKLFF.

V and J are TRBV5-4 and TRBJ1-6; D unresolved. CDR3 size: 15 residues. V lost 0 bases to trimming and J lost 7 bases, with 11 bases between them. The germline CDR1 and CDR2 sequences are SGHNT and YYREEE (reference sequence). CDR3: CASSLDGGHNSPLHF. The CDR3 nucleotides read TGTGCCAGCAGCTTGGATGGAGGGCACAATTCACCCCTCCACTTT.

CDR3 loop: CASSPDRGKGNTEAFF. The CDR3, as DNA: TGTGCCAGCAGTCCGGACAGGGGAAAGGGAAACACTGAAGCTTTCTTT. The V call is TRBV28, the J call TRBJ1-1; 9 bases fit TRBD1. Germline CDR1 MDHEN, CDR2 SYDVKM. This CDR3 comprises 16 residues. The J segment lost 2 bases and the V segment lost 5 bases, leaving 9 bases of the junction unmatched. Together with reference TRBV28 and TRBJ1-1, the CDR3 gives the full variable domain: DVKVTQSSRYLVKRTGEKVFLECVQDMDHENMFWYRQDPGLGLRLIYFSYDVKMKEKGDIPEGYSVSREKKERFSLILESASTNQTSMYLCASSPDRGKGNTEAFFGQGTRLTVV.

This chain links TRBV6-5 with TRBJ1-2; the D gene is possibly TRBD1 (5 bases). CDR3 length: 13 residues. Per the germline V gene, CDR1 is MNHEY and CDR2 is SVGAGI. V shed 2 bases and J shed 7 bases, with 11 bases lying between them. The CDR3 DNA sequence: TGTGCCAGCAGTTACGGCAGGGAATTTGGCTACACCTTC. The encoded protein is CASSYGREFGYTF.

This chain uses TRBV6-5 with TRBJ2-1, with D perhaps matching TRBD2 (5 bases). Germline V gene lookup returns CDR1 MNHEY and CDR2 SVGAGI. The CDR3 is 16 residues long. The germline V and J ends were trimmed by 2 bases and 4 bases, with 15 bases remaining between them. In DNA form, the CDR3 reads TGTGCCAGCAGTTACCTCCTAGCCCACGCATACAATGAGCAGTTCTTC. Its translation: CASSYLLAHAYNEQFF.